Sequencing of this TCR beta chain was carried out in a study of cytomegalovirus exposure and HLA in healthy donors. CDR1 SGHAT and CDR2 FQNNGV come from the germline V gene. J was trimmed by 6 bases and V by 5 bases; bases with no gene match: 11. The CDR3 consists of 16 residues. PCR primers comprised 60 Vbeta and 13 Jbeta primers. This table comes from immunoSEQ multiplex PCR, and its TCRdb copy is limited to in-frame clones, with some not included. The repertoire consists of 150,000 to 200,000 clones, with roughly 78% occurring once and the leading ten covering around 13%. The chain links TRBV11-2 to TRBJ2-2; 8 bases match TRBD1. The specimen sequenced was PBMCs. This TCR came from a woman in her forties or fifties in good health and CMV-seropositive. DNA of the CDR3: TGTGCCAGCAGCCGCCTTCAGGGGGCGAGTCCCGGGGAGCTGTTTTTT. It yields the protein CASSRLQGASPGELFF.